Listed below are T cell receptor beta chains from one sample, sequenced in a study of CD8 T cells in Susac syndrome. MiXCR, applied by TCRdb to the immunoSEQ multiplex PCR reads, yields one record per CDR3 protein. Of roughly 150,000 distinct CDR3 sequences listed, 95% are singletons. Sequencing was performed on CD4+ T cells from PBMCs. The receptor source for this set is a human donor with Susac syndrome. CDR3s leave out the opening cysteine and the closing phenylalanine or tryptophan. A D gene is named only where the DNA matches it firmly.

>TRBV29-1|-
SATISGNTIY
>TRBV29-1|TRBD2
SVSLLAAGDTQY
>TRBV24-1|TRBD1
ATSDRTGSETQY
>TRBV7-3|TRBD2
ASSLAGGTKETQY
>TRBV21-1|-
ASSKGGCVPGENTEAF
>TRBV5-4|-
ASSLDSIGTPDTQY
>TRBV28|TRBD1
ASSLKGTGETQY
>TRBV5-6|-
ASSKTPSGYT
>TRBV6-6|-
ASSYTQSGSYEQY
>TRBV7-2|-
ASSLSQIYNEQF
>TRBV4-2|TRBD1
ASSQETQGSGYT
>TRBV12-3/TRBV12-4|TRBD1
ASRGTGGTYEQY